This TCR beta chain was recorded in a study of T-cell memory formation after mild COVID-19. Germline values: CDR1 LGHDT, CDR2 YNNKEL (reference sequence). This CDR3 comprises 11 residues. Overall study findings and caveats: CD4+ clones that contracted lay mainly in CM and EM; CD8+ ones lay in EMRA.

TCRdb re-called the 5' RACE reads through MiXCR, storing one row per CDR3 protein. The sample shows almost 550,000 distinct CDR3 sequences, about a fifth of them seen only once. This clonotype has more than one count but fewer than ten. Its antigen is still unknown. V is TRBV3-1 and J is TRBJ2-1, with TRBD1 matching 8 bases. The sequence derives from an adult woman who had mild COVID-19 (a few samples of this study predate the infection). Cell type and time point are not known. The sample taken for sequencing was PBMCs or a T cell subset sorted from them (not recorded which). CDR3 loop: CATGGSNEQFF. CDR3 in DNA: TGTGCAACAGGGGGGTCAAATGAGCAGTTCTTC.